This TCR beta chain was captured by sequencing in a study of Graves' ophthalmopathy and Graves' hyperthyroidism. The authors amplified TCR beta CDR3 regions from RNA transcripts. In the first round, RT-PCR was carried out with HTBI primers, and a multiplex PCR formed the second round. TCRdb re-analysed the multiplex PCR reads in MiXCR, keeping a single row per CDR3 protein. This repertoire shows 900,000 to 1,200,000 distinct CDR3 sequences, less than 45% found once; its top ten account for 8.5% to 14%. CDR3 length equals 11 residues. The V gene's germline CDR1 is WSHSY and CDR2 SAAADI. Hyperthyroidism was new, under 2 months, in patients aged 18 to 65. About this clonotype: One end of the junction fails to match germline, which may point to a read error.

The J gene is TRBJ2-5, the V gene TRBV10-2; tentative D call: TRBD2 (7 bases). This sequence originates from an adult man with Graves' hyperthyroidism. The specimen was peripheral blood or thyroid tissue (not recorded which). The CDR3 nucleotides read TGTGCCGGAGGGAGGGGGGAGACCCAGTACTTC. Protein: CAGGRGETQYF.